The 25 T cell receptor beta chains presented below share a single source sample, sequenced in a study of shared clonotypes between healthy human individuals. Produced via immunoSEQ multiplex PCR; TCRdb's table is partial and in-frame only. The sample consists of 1.6 million or so clones, about 98.5% of them appearing once. The sequenced material came from naive CD4+ T cells sorted from blood. The subset was: CD45RA+ positively selected. Receptors were obtained from a man aged 30-40 years in good health.

This chain connects TRBV4-1 to TRBJ2-1; no clear D. V was clipped by 2 bases and J by 5 bases, with 16 bases between them. Germline-derived CDR1 and CDR2 are MGHRA and YSYEKL. The CDR3 has 16 amino acids. CDR3 amino acids: CASSQPEHDPNNEQFF. Here the CDR3 DNA reads TGCGCCAGCAGCCAACCCGAACACGACCCCAACAATGAGCAGTTCTTC.

This clone was found once. The chain is built from TRBV18 and TRBJ1-3, with a weak D call TRBD1 (5 bases). The CDR3 has 14 amino acids. V lost 3 bases to trimming and J lost 2 bases, with 8 bases between them. Looked up from germline, CDR1 is KGHSH and CDR2 is LQKENI. Here the CDR3 reads CASSPEGAGNTIYF. CDR3 DNA sequence: TGTGCCAGCTCACCGGAAGGGGCTGGAAACACCATATATTTT. The full variable domain, rest sourced from reference TRBV18 and TRBJ1-3, is NAGVMQNPRHLVRRRGQEARLRCSPMKGHSHVYWYRQLPEEGLKFMVYLQKENIIDESGMPKERFSAEFPKEGPSILRIQQVVRGDSAAYFCASSPEGAGNTIYFGEGSWLTVV.

The chain recombines TRBV28 with TRBJ2-1; D gene ambiguous. The CDR3 consists of 14 residues. Trimming removed 3 bases at V and 2 bases at J, with 8 bases between. Per germline, CDR1 MDHEN and CDR2 SYDVKM. CDR3 in DNA: TGTGCCAGCAGTTTTAACAGCGCCTACAATGAGCAGTTCTTC. Translation: CASSFNSAYNEQFF.

This chain links TRBV7-2 with TRBJ2-4; the match to TRBD2 covers 8 bases. CDR1 SGHTA and CDR2 FQGNSA come from the germline V gene. The trim removed 7 bases at V and 3 bases at J, leaving 11 bases unmatched. CDR3 size: 16 residues. CDR3 loop: CASTTFRREDKNIQYF. CDR3 nucleotide sequence: TGTGCCAGCACCACCTTTCGGCGGGAGGACAAAAACATTCAGTACTTC.

The CDR3 sequence: CASSLGRVGYTF. DNA of the CDR3: TGTGCCAGCAGCTTAGGCAGGGTTGGCTACACCTTC. V usage is TRBV11-2 and J usage is TRBJ1-2; D is perhaps TRBD1 (5 bases). Germline lookup yields CDR1 SGHAT and CDR2 FQNNGV. The ends were cut back, 1 base at V and 7 bases at J, with 7 bases in the middle. CDR3 length: 12 amino acids.

The genes are TRBV6-6 and TRBJ2-6; D is uncertain. CDR1 and CDR2 (germline): MNHNY, SVGAGI (reference sequence). The CDR3 has 12 residues. Trimming took off 4 bases at V and 4 bases at J, with 2 bases between the two ends. The CDR3 coding sequence is TGTGCCAGCAGTTCCGGGGCCAACGTCCTGACTTTC. Translation gives CASSSGANVLTF.

The rearrangement links TRBV4-3 to TRBJ2-7; D is possibly TRBD1 (5 bases). This CDR3 region has 15 residues. V lost 4 bases and J 0 bases, leaving 13 bases between the germline ends. The germline CDR1 and CDR2 sequences are LGHNA and YSLEER. DNA of the CDR3: TGCGCCAGCAGCCGAGCCCGGACATACTCCTACGAGCAGTACTTC. This gives the protein CASSRARTYSYEQYF.

The J gene is TRBJ2-1, the V gene TRBV30; 11 positions agree with TRBD2. Trimming removed 0 bases from V and 6 bases from J; junction bases left unmatched: 4. Germline lookup yields CDR1 GTSNPN and CDR2 SVGIG (reference sequence). The CDR3 covers 15 residues. CDR3 DNA sequence: TGTGCCTGGAGTGTAGGCGGACTAGCGGGCAATGAGCAGTTCTTC. Translation gives CAWSVGGLAGNEQFF.

The table lists this clone with a count of one. Within the sample, other DNA sequences also encode this same CDR3. V gene TRBV18 combines with J gene TRBJ2-5; D gene uncertain. The germline V gene encodes CDR1 KGHSH and CDR2 LQKENI. The V gene lost 2 bases and the J gene lost 5 bases, with 9 bases spanning the gap. This CDR3 has 13 residues. The CDR3: CASSPGDGETQYF. Here the CDR3 DNA reads TGTGCCAGCTCACCAGGGGATGGGGAGACCCAGTACTTC.

The V gene is TRBV10-2, the J gene TRBJ1-3; D perhaps matches TRBD1 (5 bases). The CDR3 length is 15 residues. The V end lost 10 bases, the J end lost 0 bases, and 16 bases lay between the germline ends. Germline CDR1 is WSHSY and CDR2 is SAAADI. The chain's CDR3 is CATRLGADSGNTIYF. CDR3 nucleotides: TGCGCCACCAGACTCGGGGCAGACTCTGGAAACACCATATATTTT.

The chain uses TRBV28 and TRBJ2-3; D call uncertain. The CDR3 runs to 15 residues. V was trimmed by 3 bases and J by 3 bases, leaving 13 bases between them. Germline lookup yields CDR1 MDHEN and CDR2 SYDVKM. This CDR3 is CASSLAQSVTDTQYF. In DNA, the CDR3 is TGTGCCAGCAGTTTGGCTCAGAGCGTAACAGATACGCAGTATTTT.

The chain is built from TRBV28 and TRBJ2-7; 11 positions match TRBD2. This CDR3 spans 13 amino acids. Germline V CDR1 and CDR2: MDHEN, SYDVKM. V lost 8 bases to trimming and J lost 3 bases; unmatched junction nucleotides: 3. This CDR3 is CASRGLAVYEQYF. In DNA form, the CDR3 reads TGTGCCAGCCGGGGACTAGCGGTCTACGAGCAGTACTTC.

This sequence joins TRBV13 and TRBJ2-7; D uncertain. The CDR3 totals 13 residues. The germline V gene encodes CDR1 PRHDT and CDR2 FYEKMQ (reference sequence). V was trimmed by 2 bases and J by 2 bases, leaving 7 bases between them. This CDR3 reads CASSLSRAYEQYF. The CDR3 DNA reads TGTGCCAGCAGCTTATCCAGAGCCTACGAGCAGTACTTC.

The rearrangement links TRBV27 to TRBJ2-3, with D perhaps assigned TRBD1 or TRBD2 (5 bases each). Germline V gene lookup returns CDR1 MNHEY and CDR2 SMNVEV (reference sequence). The germline V and J ends were trimmed by 6 bases and 5 bases, with 15 bases remaining between them. The CDR3 covers 14 residues. The CDR3 DNA follows: TGTGCCAGCAGGTGGACTTATGGGGGAGATACGCAGTATTTT. It is translated as CASRWTYGGDTQYF.

The V and J genes are TRBV12-2 and TRBJ2-1; the D call in the table, TRBD2, was not verified against the DNA. TRBV12-2 is a recognized pseudogene. This CDR3 is 15 amino acids long. The CDR3 here is CASHYSRGGRDEQFF. The CDR3 region has the DNA TGTGCAAGTCACTACTCGCGGGGAGGCCGCGATGAGCAGTTCTTC.

The rearrangement uses TRBV6-1 and TRBJ2-3; 7 bases fit TRBD1. The germline V gene encodes CDR1 MNHNS and CDR2 SASEGT. V shed 6 bases and J 4 bases; nucleotides not matched to a gene: 4. The CDR3 loop spans 13 amino acids. The CDR3 is CASRQGGADTQYF. CDR3 in DNA: TGTGCCAGCAGGCAAGGGGGCGCAGATACGCAGTATTTT.

This clone was seen just once. Within the sample, other DNA sequences also encode this same CDR3. This chain uses TRBV30 with TRBJ1-1, with D possibly being TRBD1 (5 bases). The CDR3 is made up of 14 amino acids. Germline V gene sequence: CDR1 GTSNPN, CDR2 SVGIG (reference sequence). V was shortened by 0 bases and J by 1 base, with 9 bases between the two germline ends. This CDR3 reads CAWSVHRTNTEAFF. The CDR3 region has the DNA TGTGCCTGGAGTGTACACAGGACGAACACTGAAGCTTTCTTT.

This clone has only one observation. The chain has TRBV30 and TRBJ2-7; no clear D gene. This CDR3 is 13 amino acids long. The V end lost 0 bases, the J end lost 3 bases, and 9 bases lay between the germline ends. Germline assignment: CDR1 GTSNPN and CDR2 SVGIG (reference sequence). CDR3 nucleotides: TGTGCCTGGAGTGTCCGTTTAGACTACGAGCAGTACTTC. It translates to CAWSVRLDYEQYF.

This chain connects TRBV7-9 to TRBJ2-5; a possible D gene is TRBD1 (6 bases). The CDR3 sequence is 15 residues long. Germline lookup yields CDR1 SEHNR and CDR2 FQNEAQ (reference sequence). V lost 5 bases and J 4 bases, leaving 17 bases between the germline ends. The CDR3: CASSHPRDIRETQYF. The DNA for the CDR3 is TGTGCCAGCAGCCACCCCCGGGACATCCGAGAGACCCAGTACTTC.

The V call is TRBV7-6, the J call TRBJ2-7; either TRBD1 or TRBD2 may fit D (5 bases each). CDR1 is SGHVS and CDR2 is FNYEAQ in the germline V gene. V was trimmed by 0 bases and J by 0 bases, leaving 12 bases between them. This CDR3 has 16 amino acids. This chain's CDR3 is CASSLAARDLSYEQYF. CDR3 bases: TGTGCCAGCAGCTTAGCAGCGAGGGACCTCTCCTACGAGCAGTACTTC.

CDR3 DNA: TGCAGCGTTGATCCCCAACGGGCACCGTACAATGAGCAGTTCTTC. Encoded protein: CSVDPQRAPYNEQFF. J is TRBJ2-1 and V is TRBV29-1; D is unclear. The CDR3 runs to 15 residues. The germline V gene encodes CDR1 SQVTM and CDR2 ANQGSEA. Trimming cost V 3 bases and J 4 bases, with 16 bases left between them.

The chain is built from TRBV7-2 and TRBJ1-5; 10 nucleotides match TRBD1. This CDR3 spans 16 amino acids. The germline V gene has CDR1 SGHTA and CDR2 FQGNSA. V shed 4 bases and J 6 bases; nucleotides not matched to a gene: 9. The CDR3 reads CASSYSGTGEGQPQHF. In DNA, the CDR3 is TGTGCCAGCAGCTACTCCGGGACAGGGGAAGGTCAGCCCCAGCATTTT.

The J gene is TRBJ2-5, the V gene TRBV5-6; no definite D call. V lost 0 bases and J lost 5, with 11 bases in between. Germline V lookup: CDR1 SGHDT, CDR2 YYEEEE. The CDR3 loop spans 14 amino acids. In nucleotides, the CDR3 is TGTGCCAGCAGCTTGGACAGTGCAGAGGAGACCCAGTACTTC. Translated: CASSLDSAEETQYF.

The chain couples TRBV18 to TRBJ2-6; D unresolved. Trimming took 6 bases from V and 4 from J, leaving 16 bases between them. The CDR3 is 16 residues long. CDR1 is KGHSH and CDR2 is LQKENI in the germline V gene. This CDR3 reads CASSNLSGYGANVLTF. In nucleotides, the CDR3 is TGTGCCAGCTCTAACCTCTCCGGGTACGGGGCCAACGTCCTGACTTTC.

This chain uses TRBV9 with TRBJ2-1, with D possibly matching TRBD2 (5 bases). Trimming pared 2 bases from V and 5 bases from J, leaving 17 bases between. Germline CDR1 reads SGDLS; CDR2 reads YYNGEE. The CDR3 has 16 residues. The CDR3 is CASSVSLSGNDNEQFF. The DNA of the CDR3 is TGTGCCAGCAGCGTTTCCCTTTCGGGGAATGACAATGAGCAGTTCTTC.